The source of this T cell receptor (beta chain) is a study of neurological immune-mediated disorders. Every sequencing run generated in excess of 160 million TCR-beta sequences. These sequences covered 15-18 subjects. TCRdb itself ran the 5' RACE reads through MiXCR, one entry per CDR3 protein. There are approximately 60,000 distinct CDR3 sequences in the sample; around 3.5% occur only once, and around 3.1% lies in the top ten. Ten or more counts support this clonotype. Germline lookup yields CDR1 SGHVS and CDR2 FQNEAQ. The CDR3 covers 16 residues. V was pared by 6 bases and J by 5 bases, with 8 bases of the junction left unmatched.

The sequenced sample was PBMCs. The V and J genes are TRBV7-8 and TRBJ2-5, with TRBD2 identical over 14 bases. This TCR was sampled from a woman younger than 45 with multiple sclerosis. The CDR3 region has the DNA TGTGCCAGCAGTCCCGGGACTAGCGGGAGCACGGAGACCCAGTACTTC. This gives the protein CASSPGTSGSTETQYF. The full variable domain, with the rest looked up from reference TRBV7-8 and TRBJ2-5, is GAGVSQSPRYKVAKRGQDVALRCDPISGHVSLFWYQQALGQGPEFLTYFQNEAQLDKSGLPSDRFFAERPEGSVSTLKIQRTQQEDSAVYLCASSPGTSGSTETQYFGPGTRLLVL.